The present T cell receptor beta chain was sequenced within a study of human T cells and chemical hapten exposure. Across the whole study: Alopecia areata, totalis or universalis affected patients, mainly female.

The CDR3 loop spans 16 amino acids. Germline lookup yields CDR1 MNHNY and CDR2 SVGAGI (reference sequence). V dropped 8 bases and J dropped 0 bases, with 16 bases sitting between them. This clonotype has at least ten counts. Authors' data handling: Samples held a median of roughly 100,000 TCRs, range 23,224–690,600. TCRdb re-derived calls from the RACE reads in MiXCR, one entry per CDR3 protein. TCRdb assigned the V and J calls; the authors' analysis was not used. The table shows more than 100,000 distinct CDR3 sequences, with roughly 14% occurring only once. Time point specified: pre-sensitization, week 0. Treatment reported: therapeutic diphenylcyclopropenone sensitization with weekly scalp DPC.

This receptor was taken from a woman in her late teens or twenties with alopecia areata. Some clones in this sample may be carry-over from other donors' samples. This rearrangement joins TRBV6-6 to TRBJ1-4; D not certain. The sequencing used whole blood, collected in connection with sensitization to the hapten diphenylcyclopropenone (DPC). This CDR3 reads CASCDQILSTNEKLFF. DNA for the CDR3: TGTGCCAGCTGTGACCAGATCCTTTCAACTAATGAAAAACTGTTTTTT.